Shown below are 12 T cell receptor beta chains from a single sample sequenced in a study of beta chain features in type 1 diabetes. Every bit of the isolated RNA underwent reverse transcription, so sequencing read expressed TCRB transcripts. Sequencing used immunoSEQ multiplex PCR; TCRdb keeps in-frame clones, though not all of them. Of about 250,000 clones listed, approximately 14% were seen once; the top ten hold roughly 0.028%. The sample taken for sequencing was naive CD4+ T cells from blood. The origin of the receptors is a woman in her thirties or forties in good health.

The chain couples TRBV28 to TRBJ2-3, with 7 bases identical to TRBD1. Germline V gene data show CDR1 as MDHEN and CDR2 as SYDVKM. Germline trimming cut 4 bases from V and 2 bases from J; bases unmatched to any gene: 6. CDR3 size: 15 residues. The CDR3 DNA sequence: TGTGCCAGCAGTTCCACAGGGGACCCCACAGATACGCAGTATTTT. Protein sequence: CASSSTGDPTDTQYF.

This clone has only a few counts. This sequence joins TRBV5-1 and TRBJ2-2; no clear D gene. The CDR3 covers 14 residues. V was clipped by 4 bases and J by 7 bases, with 14 bases between them. CDR1 and CDR2 from the germline V gene are SGHRS and YFSETQ. CDR3 DNA sequence: TGCGCCAGCAGCCTAAGATACGCGCGCGGGGAGCTGTTTTTT. Encoded protein: CASSLRYARGELFF.

There are a few counts of this clone. The chain has TRBV5-1 and TRBJ2-1; 9 bases line up with TRBD1. The CDR3 extends over 14 amino acids. The ends lost 4 bases at V and 6 bases at J; junction bases unmatched: 5. Per germline, CDR1 SGHRS and CDR2 YFSETQ. The CDR3 DNA sequence: TGCGCCAGCAGCATACAGGGGGCGCCCAATGAGCAGTTCTTC. This codes for CASSIQGAPNEQFF. Full variable domain (rest looked up from reference TRBV5-1 and TRBJ2-1): KAGVTQTPRYLIKTRGQQVTLSCSPISGHRSVSWYQQTPGQGLQFLFEYFSETQRNKGNFPGRFSGRQFSNSRSEMNVSTLELGDSALYLCASSIQGAPNEQFFGPGTRLTVL.

V usage is TRBV5-1 and J usage is TRBJ1-5; TRBD1 matches 7 bases. J gave up 4 bases and V 2 bases, and 6 bases lay outside the gene matches. Germline CDR1 is SGHRS and CDR2 is YFSETQ. This CDR3 contains 15 residues. CDR3 residues: CASSFEGARNQPQHF. The CDR3 DNA reads TGCGCCAGCAGCTTCGAGGGGGCGCGGAATCAGCCCCAGCATTTT. The full variable domain, completed using reference TRBV5-1 and TRBJ1-5, is KAGVTQTPRYLIKTRGQQVTLSCSPISGHRSVSWYQQTPGQGLQFLFEYFSETQRNKGNFPGRFSGRQFSNSRSEMNVSTLELGDSALYLCASSFEGARNQPQHFGDGTRLSIL.

In its sample, this clone was seen a few times. This sequence joins TRBV5-1 and TRBJ2-6; TRBD1 matches 8 bases. The CDR3 covers 18 residues. The ends lost 4 bases at V and 1 base at J; junction bases unmatched: 10. Per the germline V gene, CDR1 is SGHRS and CDR2 is YFSETQ. In DNA, the CDR3 is TGCGCCAGCAGCCCCCGTCCCGGGACAGGTTCTGGGGCCAACGTCCTGACTTTC. Translation: CASSPRPGTGSGANVLTF. Full variable domain (outside the CDR3, taken from reference TRBV5-1 and TRBJ2-6): KAGVTQTPRYLIKTRGQQVTLSCSPISGHRSVSWYQQTPGQGLQFLFEYFSETQRNKGNFPGRFSGRQFSNSRSEMNVSTLELGDSALYLCASSPRPGTGSGANVLTFGAGSRLTVL.

The chain employs TRBV23-1 and TRBJ2-2; maybe TRBD2 (6 bases). TRBV23-1 is filed as an ORF, its function uncertain. With 6 bases removed from V and 0 bases from J, the gap between germline ends came to 23 bases. This CDR3 has 19 residues. The CDR3 DNA reads as TGCGCCAGCAGCGGGCCGGGAGAGTGGAGTCCGGCGAACACCGGGGAGCTGTTTTTT. Amino acids: CASSGPGEWSPANTGELFF.

CDR3 sequence (DNA): TGTGCCAGCAGCTCCCACCCCCTGTCGCTTAGCGGTTCCAATGAGCAGTTCTTC. Amino acid sequence: CASSSHPLSLSGSNEQFF. The V gene is TRBV11-2, the J gene TRBJ2-1; D might be TRBD2 (6 bases). Per germline, CDR1 SGHAT and CDR2 FQNNGV. V lost 4 bases, J lost 6 bases, and 25 bases lay in between. There are 18 residues in the CDR3.

The V and J genes are TRBV29-1 and TRBJ2-2, with no clear D. Germline-derived CDR1 and CDR2 are SQVTM and ANQGSEA. The ends were cut back, 1 base at V and 2 bases at J, with 5 bases in the middle. This CDR3 has 13 amino acids. The CDR3 reads CSVEGRNTGELFF. The CDR3 nucleotides read TGCAGCGTTGAAGGGAGAAACACCGGGGAGCTGTTTTTT.

The rearrangement joins TRBV7-2 to TRBJ2-2; TRBD2 matches 11 bases. The CDR3 consists of 16 residues. The V and J ends lost 5 bases and 3 bases, in that order; junction bases with no gene match: 5. Per germline, CDR1 SGHTA and CDR2 FQGNSA. This CDR3 is CASSPRTSGYTGELFF. The CDR3 DNA sequence: TGTGCCAGCAGCCCGAGGACTAGCGGGTACACCGGGGAGCTGTTTTTT.

Only a few counts were recorded for this clone. The chain recombines TRBV9 with TRBJ1-1, with 7 positions matching TRBD1. This CDR3 is built from 18 residues. Germline-derived CDR1 and CDR2 are SGDLS and YYNGEE. With 0 bases clipped from V and 3 bases from J, the junction kept 14 bases outside the gene matches. The CDR3 sequence is CASSVASAQSGGYTEAFF. As DNA, the CDR3 is TGTGCCAGCAGCGTAGCTTCGGCTCAGTCAGGGGGGTACACTGAAGCTTTCTTT.

The V call is TRBV29-1, the J call TRBJ2-7; TRBD2 matches 9 bases. CDR3 length: 14 residues. Looked up from germline, CDR1 is SQVTM and CDR2 is ANQGSEA. J gave up 5 bases and V 8 bases, and 13 bases lay outside the gene matches. The CDR3 DNA is TGCAGCACGTCCGAGGCGGGGGGGCCCCACGAGCAGTACTTC. Its translation is CSTSEAGGPHEQYF.

This clone was seen a few times. The chain uses TRBV7-2 and TRBJ1-5; TRBD1 aligns across 7 bases. V was clipped by 6 bases and J by 7 bases; unmatched bases: 6. This CDR3 spans 13 amino acids. Germline CDR1 SGHTA, CDR2 FQGNSA. The CDR3 DNA sequence: TGTGCCAGCAGGTTAACAGGGGTCCAGCCCCAGCATTTT. It translates to CASRLTGVQPQHF. The full variable domain, in which reference TRBV7-2 and TRBJ1-5 provide the parts outside the CDR3, is GAGVSQSPSNKVTEKGKDVELRCDPISGHTALYWYRQSLGQGLEFLIYFQGNSAPDKSGLPSDRFSAERTGGSVSTLTIQRTQQEDSAVYLCASRLTGVQPQHFGDGTRLSIL.